This section outlines one T cell receptor (beta chain) sequence together with its context. This entry comes from a study of T cell changes during pregnancy in multiple sclerosis. Libraries were prepared by immunoSEQ multiplex PCR; TCRdb keeps only in-frame clonotypes and omits some of them. Among fewer than 95,000 clones listed, roughly 93% were seen once. Germline loops: CDR1 LNHNV, CDR2 YYDKDF (reference sequence). V lost 2 bases and J lost 5, with 10 bases in between. The CDR3 consists of 14 residues. Sample: peripheral blood, taken in the first trimester of pregnancy. This chain uses TRBV15 with TRBJ1-3; D gene uncertain. This sequence was found in a female donor with multiple sclerosis, enrolled in a pregnancy study. In nucleotides, the CDR3 is TGTGCCACCAGCAGACTCCCCCCTCGAAACACCATATATTTT. This codes for CATSRLPPRNTIYF.